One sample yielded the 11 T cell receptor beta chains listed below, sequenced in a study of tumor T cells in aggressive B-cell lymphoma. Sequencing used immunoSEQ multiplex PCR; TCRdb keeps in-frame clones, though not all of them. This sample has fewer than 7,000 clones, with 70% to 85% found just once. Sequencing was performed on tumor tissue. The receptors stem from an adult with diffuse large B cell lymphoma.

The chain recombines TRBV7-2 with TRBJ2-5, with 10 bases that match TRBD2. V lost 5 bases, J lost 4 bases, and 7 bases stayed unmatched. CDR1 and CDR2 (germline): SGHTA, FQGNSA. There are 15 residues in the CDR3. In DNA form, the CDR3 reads TGTGCCAGCAGCCGATCTAGCGGGAGTCTAGAGACCCAGTACTTC. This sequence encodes CASSRSSGSLETQYF.

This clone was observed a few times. The CDR3 nucleotides are TGTGCCAGCATCCCTACGACAGGATACGAGCAGTACTTC. Encoded protein: CASIPTTGYEQYF. This rearrangement joins TRBV2 to TRBJ2-7; D might be TRBD1 (6 bases). Germline assignment: CDR1 SNHLY and CDR2 FYNNEI. Trimming removed 7 bases from V and 4 bases from J, with 14 bases in between. The CDR3 sequence is 13 residues long.

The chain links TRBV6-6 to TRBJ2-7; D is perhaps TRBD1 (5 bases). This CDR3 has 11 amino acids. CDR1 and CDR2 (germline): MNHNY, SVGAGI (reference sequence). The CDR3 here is CLSQRGDEQYF. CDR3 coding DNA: TGTCTCAGCCAAAGGGGCGACGAGCAGTACTTC.

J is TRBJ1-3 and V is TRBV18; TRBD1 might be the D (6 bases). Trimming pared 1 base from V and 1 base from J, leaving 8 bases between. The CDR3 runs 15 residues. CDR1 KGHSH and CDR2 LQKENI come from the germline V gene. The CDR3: CASSPRDKSGNTIYF. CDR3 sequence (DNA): TGTGCCAGCTCACCACGGGACAAGTCTGGAAACACCATATATTTT.

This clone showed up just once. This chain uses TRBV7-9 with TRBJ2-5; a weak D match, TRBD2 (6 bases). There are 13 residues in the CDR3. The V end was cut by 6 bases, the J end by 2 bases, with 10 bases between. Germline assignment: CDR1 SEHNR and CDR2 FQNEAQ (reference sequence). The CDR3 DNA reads TGTGCCAGCAGGGAGGGACTGCAAGAGACCCAGTACTTC. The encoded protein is CASREGLQETQYF.

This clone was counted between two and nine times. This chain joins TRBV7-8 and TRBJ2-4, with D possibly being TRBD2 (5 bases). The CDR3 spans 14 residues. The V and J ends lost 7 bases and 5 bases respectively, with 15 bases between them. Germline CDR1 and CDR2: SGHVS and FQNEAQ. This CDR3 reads CASNSEGIENIQYF. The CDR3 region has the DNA TGTGCCAGCAACTCAGAGGGCATTGAAAACATTCAGTACTTC.

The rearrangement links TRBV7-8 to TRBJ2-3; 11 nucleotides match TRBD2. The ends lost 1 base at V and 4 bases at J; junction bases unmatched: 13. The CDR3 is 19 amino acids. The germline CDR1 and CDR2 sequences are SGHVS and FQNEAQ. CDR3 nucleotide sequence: TGTGCCAGCAGCTTAGAAGGACTAGCGGGTTCTTTGAGGTCAGATACGCAGTATTTT. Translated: CASSLEGLAGSLRSDTQYF.

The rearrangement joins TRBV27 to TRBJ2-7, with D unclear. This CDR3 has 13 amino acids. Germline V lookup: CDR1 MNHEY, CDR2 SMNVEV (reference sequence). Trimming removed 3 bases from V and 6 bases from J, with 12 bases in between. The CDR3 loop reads CASSFFSRSEQYF. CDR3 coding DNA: TGTGCCAGCAGTTTTTTTAGTAGGAGCGAGCAGTACTTC.

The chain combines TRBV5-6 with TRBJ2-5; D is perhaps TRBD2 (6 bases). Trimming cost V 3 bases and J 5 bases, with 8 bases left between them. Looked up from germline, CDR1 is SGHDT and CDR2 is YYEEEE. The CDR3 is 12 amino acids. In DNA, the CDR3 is TGTGCCAGCAGCTCCGCGGGGGAGACCCAGTACTTC. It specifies CASSSAGETQYF.

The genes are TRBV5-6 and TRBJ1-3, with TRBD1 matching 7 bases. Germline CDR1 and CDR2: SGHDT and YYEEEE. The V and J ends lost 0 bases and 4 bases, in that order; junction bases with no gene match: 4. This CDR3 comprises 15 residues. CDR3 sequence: CASSLGGQRGNTIYF. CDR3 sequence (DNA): TGTGCCAGCAGCTTGGGGGGACAGCGAGGAAACACCATATATTTT.

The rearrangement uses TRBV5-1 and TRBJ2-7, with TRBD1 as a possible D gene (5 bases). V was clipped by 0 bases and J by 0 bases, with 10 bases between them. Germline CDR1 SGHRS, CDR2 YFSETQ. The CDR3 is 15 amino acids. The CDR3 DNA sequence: TGCGCCAGCAGCTTGGTTGGCAGGGACTCCTACGAGCAGTACTTC. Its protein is CASSLVGRDSYEQYF.